A single sample gave rise to the 13 T cell receptor beta chains below, sequenced in a study of PD-L1 blockade in urothelial cancer. Generated by immunoSEQ multiplex PCR, the TCRdb table keeps only in-frame clones and is missing some. The data show around 86,000 clones, around four fifths seen once. The time point is: pretreatment peripheral blood. The sample was PBMCs, taken around atezolizumab (anti-PD-L1) treatment. The source is a man aged 40-55 years with urothelial cancer.

V usage is TRBV20-1 and J usage is TRBJ1-5; D not certain. Germline CDR1 reads DFQATT; CDR2 reads SNEGSKA (reference sequence). The CDR3 sequence is 11 residues long. The V end lost 6 bases, the J end lost 13 bases, and 16 bases lay between the germline ends. CDR3 sequence reads: CSAYGDKGQHF. In DNA form, the CDR3 reads TGCAGTGCGTACGGGGATAAGGGTCAGCATTTT.

This chain uses TRBV6-5 with TRBJ2-7, with 7 bases matching TRBD1. Germline CDR1 reads MNHEY; CDR2 reads SVGAGI. This CDR3 contains 14 residues. After removal of 0 bases from V and 3 bases from J, the junction contained 2 bases not matched to a gene. The CDR3 sequence: CASSYSRQGYEQYF. DNA of the CDR3: TGTGCCAGCAGTTACTCGAGACAGGGCTACGAGCAGTACTTC.

This chain's CDR3 is CASSQASGPYGQGEYEQYF. The CDR3 region has the DNA TGTGCCAGCAGCCAAGCCTCCGGACCCTACGGACAGGGGGAGTACGAGCAGTACTTC. The chain uses TRBV14 and TRBJ2-7; the match to TRBD1 covers 10 bases. Germline values: CDR1 SGHDN, CDR2 FVKESK. The CDR3 is made up of 19 amino acids. The V gene end was trimmed by 1 base and the J gene end by 4 bases; junction bases not matched to a gene: 16.

The rearrangement joins TRBV6-5 to TRBJ1-5; 9 positions match TRBD1. The V gene end was trimmed by 4 bases and the J gene end by 0 bases; junction bases not matched to a gene: 1. The CDR3 runs to 15 residues. CDR1 and CDR2 (germline): MNHEY, SVGAGI. The CDR3 region is CASSWTGDSNQPQHF. The CDR3 DNA follows: TGTGCCAGCAGTTGGACAGGGGATAGCAATCAGCCCCAGCATTTT.

This sequence joins TRBV6-6 and TRBJ1-3; 8 bases map to TRBD1. The CDR3 is 14 amino acids. The trim removed 5 bases at V and 9 bases at J, leaving 9 bases unmatched. From germline, CDR1 is MNHNY and CDR2 SVGAGI (reference sequence). In DNA, the CDR3 is TGTGCCAGCAGTGCAGACAGGGGCGATCTCACCATATATTTT. This gives the protein CASSADRGDLTIYF.

This chain joins TRBV7-9 and TRBJ2-3; the D gene is possibly TRBD2 (6 bases). The germline CDR1 and CDR2 sequences are SEHNR and FQNEAQ (reference sequence). The V end lost 3 bases, the J end lost 1 base, and 11 bases lay between the germline ends. This CDR3 contains 15 residues. The CDR3 coding sequence is TGTGCCAGCAGCTTTACCAAGCGGGGCACAGATACGCAGTATTTT. Encoded protein: CASSFTKRGTDTQYF. The full variable domain, in which reference TRBV7-9 and TRBJ2-3 provide the parts outside the CDR3, is DTGVSQNPRHKITKRGQNVTFRCDPISEHNRLYWYRQTLGQGPEFLTYFQNEAQLEKSRLLSDRFSAERPKGSFSTLEIQRTEQGDSAMYLCASSFTKRGTDTQYFGPGTRLTVL.

This clone came up once. The chain combines TRBV28 with TRBJ1-2; no clear D gene. This CDR3 is built from 12 residues. The ends were cut back, 4 bases at V and 8 bases at J, with 11 bases in the middle. Germline V gene lookup returns CDR1 MDHEN and CDR2 SYDVKM. The CDR3 DNA is TGTGCCAGCAGTTCCCGCGTAATGGGCTACACCTTC. Translating gives CASSSRVMGYTF.

The chain links TRBV11-3 to TRBJ2-1; D is perhaps TRBD1 (5 bases). This CDR3 spans 17 amino acids. Trimming pared 4 bases from V and 5 bases from J, leaving 21 bases between. Germline CDR1 SGHNT, CDR2 YENEEA. CDR3 in DNA: TGTGCCAGCAGCTCTAGATCCCGACAGAAATTCCACAATGAGCAGTTCTTC. Protein: CASSSRSRQKFHNEQFF. The full variable domain, with the rest looked up from reference TRBV11-3 and TRBJ2-1, is EAGVVQSPRYKIIEKKQPVAFWCNPISGHNTLYWYLQNLGQGPELLIRYENEEAVDDSQLPKDRFSAERLKGVDSTLKIQPAELGDSAVYLCASSSRSRQKFHNEQFFGPGTRLTVL.

V is TRBV4-1 and J is TRBJ1-4; D is unresolved. CDR1 is MGHRA and CDR2 is YSYEKL in the germline V gene. The CDR3 extends over 15 amino acids. Trimming removed 1 base from V and 6 bases from J, with 12 bases in between. The DNA of the CDR3 is TGCGCCAGCAGCCAAGTCTTCGGGGTTGATGAAAAACTGTTTTTT. Protein product: CASSQVFGVDEKLFF.

This clone was seen a single time. The chain carries TRBV4-2 and TRBJ1-4; unclear D gene. CDR1 is LGHNA, CDR2 YNFKEQ, per germline. The CDR3 sequence is 14 residues long. The V end lost 2 bases, the J end lost 8 bases, and 12 bases lay between the germline ends. This CDR3 is CASSQPAEGEKLFF. The CDR3 nucleotides read TGTGCCAGCAGCCAACCCGCGGAGGGAGAAAAACTGTTTTTT.

The rearrangement links TRBV28 to TRBJ2-3; 7 bases are a match to TRBD2. Trimming removed 8 bases from V and 3 bases from J; junction bases left unmatched: 8. The germline V gene encodes CDR1 MDHEN and CDR2 SYDVKM. The CDR3 spans 14 residues. DNA of the CDR3: TGTGCCAGCGGCCCGGGGGGATCGACAGATACGCAGTATTTT. Protein sequence: CASGPGGSTDTQYF.

The chain links TRBV6-1 to TRBJ2-7, with 10 bases fitting TRBD1. The CDR3 loop spans 14 amino acids. V was pared by 1 base and J by 3 bases, with 0 bases of the junction left unmatched. Germline V gene data show CDR1 as MNHNS and CDR2 as SASEGT. In DNA form, the CDR3 reads TGTGCCAGCAGTGAAGGGACAGGGGGCTACGAGCAGTACTTC. It codes for CASSEGTGGYEQYF.

The chain is built from TRBV2 and TRBJ2-1; 12 bases are a match to TRBD2. J was trimmed by 7 bases and V by 6 bases; bases with no gene match: 10. Germline CDR1 and CDR2: SNHLY and FYNNEI. The CDR3 runs 16 residues. The CDR3 here is CASRALAGGSGNEQFF. The CDR3 DNA reads as TGTGCCAGCAGAGCTCTAGCGGGAGGGTCAGGTAATGAGCAGTTCTTC.